The 10 T cell receptor beta chains presented below share a single source sample, sequenced in a study of T cells in Graves' hyperthyroidism and ophthalmopathy. Authors of the study amplified TCR beta CDR3 regions from RNA transcripts. Carried out on the TCR CDR3, a first-round RT-PCR used the HTBI primer set. Each CDR3 protein gets one entry after TCRdb re-called the multiplex PCR reads with MiXCR. The sample holds some 510,000 distinct CDR3 sequences; 35% to 55% are singletons and the top ten take about 7.9%. Sequenced: peripheral blood or thyroid tissue (not recorded which). These receptors were taken from a woman aged 18-29 years with Graves' hyperthyroidism.

The chain joins TRBV7-9 to TRBJ1-5; D remains ambiguous. V lost 5 bases and J 2 bases, leaving 13 bases between the germline ends. The germline CDR1 and CDR2 sequences are SEHNR and FQNEAQ (reference sequence). This CDR3 comprises 15 residues. CDR3 sequence reads: CASSHATDRNQPQHF. For the CDR3, the DNA is TGTGCCAGCAGCCATGCGACGGACCGCAATCAGCCCCAGCATTTT.

V is TRBV7-2 and J is TRBJ2-5; 8 positions match TRBD2. The junction had 6 bases not matched to a gene; V was cut back by 5 bases and J by 1 base. Per the germline V gene, CDR1 is SGHTA and CDR2 is FQGNSA. The CDR3 has 15 amino acids. CDR3 residues: CASSVSGAPQETQYF. CDR3 nucleotides: TGTGCCAGCAGCGTTAGCGGGGCGCCCCAAGAGACCCAGTACTTC.

V gene TRBV20-1 combines with J gene TRBJ2-7, with TRBD1 identical over 9 bases. This CDR3 has 13 amino acids. V gave up 6 bases and J gave up 5 bases; unmatched junction bases: 8. Germline-derived CDR1 and CDR2 are DFQATT and SNEGSKA (reference sequence). CDR3 DNA sequence: TGCAGTGCGGAGAACAGGGGGCCAAACGAGCAGTACTTC. This translates into CSAENRGPNEQYF.

This clonotype appeared a few times. V gene TRBV5-1 combines with J gene TRBJ2-5, with D maybe TRBD2 (5 bases). CDR1 and CDR2 from the germline V gene are SGHRS and YFSETQ. The CDR3 covers 13 residues. Trimming shortened V by 3 bases and J by 5 bases, and 11 bases separated the two germline ends. The CDR3 loop is CASSYTREETQYF. The CDR3 coding sequence is TGCGCCAGCAGCTACACAAGGGAGGAGACCCAGTACTTC.

Regarding this clonotype: This could be a read error, since a much larger clone is one nucleotide away. V usage is TRBV24-1 and J usage is TRBJ2-5, with 11 bases fitting TRBD1. With V trimmed by 8 bases and J by 1 base, 5 bases remained unmatched. The germline V gene encodes CDR1 KGHDR and CDR2 SFDVKD. The CDR3 totals 15 residues. The DNA for the CDR3 is TGTGCCACCACCGCAGGACAGGGGGCCCAAGAGACCCAGTACTTC. It translates to CATTAGQGAQETQYF.

The V and J genes are TRBV5-1 and TRBJ1-1, with a tentative D call TRBD1 (6 bases). In germline, CDR1 is SGHRS, CDR2 YFSETQ. Trimming cost V 4 bases and J 0 bases, with 13 bases left between them. CDR3 length: 15 amino acids. In DNA, the CDR3 is TGCGCCAGCAGCGTCAGGGGCTTTATGAACACTGAAGCTTTCTTT. As protein: CASSVRGFMNTEAFF. The complete variable domain, with remaining parts taken from reference TRBV5-1 and TRBJ1-1, reads KAGVTQTPRYLIKTRGQQVTLSCSPISGHRSVSWYQQTPGQGLQFLFEYFSETQRNKGNFPGRFSGRQFSNSRSEMNVSTLELGDSALYLCASSVRGFMNTEAFFGQGTRLTVV.

The V call is TRBV12-3 or TRBV12-4, the J call TRBJ2-7; D possibly matches TRBD1 or TRBD2 (5 bases each). The germline V and J ends were trimmed by 5 bases and 5 bases, with 22 bases remaining between them. This CDR3 has 16 residues. The CDR3 loop reads CASSPRGPTTTNEQYF. CDR3 bases: TGTGCCAGCAGTCCCCGGGGACCCACCACCACGAACGAGCAGTACTTC.

The sample holds many counts of this clonotype. The chain links TRBV15 to TRBJ1-3, with unresolved D. V was trimmed by 1 base and J by 0 bases, leaving 13 bases between them. Germline V gene data show CDR1 as LNHNV and CDR2 as YYDKDF (reference sequence). The CDR3 sequence is 17 residues long. The CDR3 is CATSRGYNIGSGNTIYF. Written as DNA, the CDR3 is TGTGCCACCAGCAGAGGTTATAACATCGGCTCTGGAAACACCATATATTTT.

The chain has TRBV14 and TRBJ1-6; D is perhaps TRBD1 (6 bases). Germline V gene data show CDR1 as SGHDN and CDR2 as FVKESK. The V end was cut by 2 bases, the J end by 10 bases, with 15 bases between. The CDR3 is made up of 15 amino acids. The CDR3: CASSQFQGFSSPLHF. The CDR3 DNA is TGTGCCAGCAGCCAATTCCAGGGGTTTAGCTCACCCCTCCACTTT.

The V and J genes are TRBV15 and TRBJ1-6; D unclear. Germline V gene sequence: CDR1 LNHNV, CDR2 YYDKDF (reference sequence). V lost 6 bases and J 8 bases, leaving 14 bases between the germline ends. The CDR3 is made up of 14 amino acids. CDR3 coding DNA: TGTGCCACCAGGGGAGAGTGGGGAGATTCACCCCTCCACTTT. This sequence encodes CATRGEWGDSPLHF.